The 14 T cell receptor beta chains reported below all come from one sample, sequenced in a study of cytomegalovirus exposure and HLA in healthy donors. 60 Vbeta and 13 Jbeta primers were used in PCR. Some clones are missing from TCRdb's copy, which holds only in-frame ones; the method was immunoSEQ multiplex PCR. The data show about 92,000 clones, roughly 86% seen once. The sequenced sample was PBMCs. The receptors were sampled from a young woman in good health and CMV-seropositive.

This sequence joins TRBV5-6 and TRBJ1-4; 8 bases line up with TRBD1. Germline CDR1 is SGHDT and CDR2 is YYEEEE. Trimming cost V 1 base and J 10 bases; bases outside gene matches: 6. This CDR3 spans 14 amino acids. CDR3 residues: CASSLNQGARKLFF. CDR3 DNA sequence: TGTGCCAGCAGCTTGAATCAGGGGGCGAGAAAACTGTTTTTT.

The chain links TRBV5-6 to TRBJ1-5, with TRBD1 matching 10 bases. This CDR3 has 15 amino acids. Germline values: CDR1 SGHDT, CDR2 YYEEEE. V shed 4 bases, J shed 3 bases, and the junction held 4 bases outside the gene matches. CDR3 DNA sequence: TGTGCCAGCAGCGACGGACAGGGGGACAATCAGCCCCAGCATTTT. Protein product: CASSDGQGDNQPQHF.

The chain recombines TRBV30 with TRBJ2-5; 8 bases agree with TRBD1. Germline CDR1 reads GTSNPN; CDR2 reads SVGIG (reference sequence). V lost 2 bases and J lost 4; bases outside the gene matches: 9. The CDR3 has 15 residues. CDR3 in amino acids: CAWSLGQGVRETQYF. In DNA form, the CDR3 reads TGTGCCTGGAGTCTCGGACAGGGTGTCCGAGAGACCCAGTACTTC.

The CDR3 region has the DNA TGCGCCAGCAGCCAAGATCGAGCAGGGGGCCTTAGGGGAAACATTCAGTACTTC. Translating it yields CASSQDRAGGLRGNIQYF. The rearrangement joins TRBV4-1 to TRBJ2-4; 8 nucleotides match TRBD1. The length of the CDR3 is 18 residues. V shed 0 bases and J 6 bases; nucleotides not matched to a gene: 13. Germline V CDR1 and CDR2: MGHRA, YSYEKL.

The genes are TRBV7-6 and TRBJ2-1, with TRBD2 matching over 9 bases. J was trimmed by 3 bases and V by 3 bases; bases with no gene match: 3. Germline assignment: CDR1 SGHVS and CDR2 FNYEAQ. This CDR3 is 15 amino acids long. DNA of the CDR3: TGTGCCAGCAGCTTGACTAGCGGCTTCTACAATGAGCAGTTCTTC. Translated, it gives CASSLTSGFYNEQFF.

The chain joins TRBV5-1 to TRBJ1-1; the D is unclear. The germline gives CDR1 SGHRS, CDR2 YFSETQ. V gave up 1 base and J gave up 3 bases, with 10 bases separating them. The CDR3 loop spans 14 amino acids. In DNA, the CDR3 is TGCGCCAGCAGCTTGAAGGCGGAGGACACTGAAGCTTTCTTT. Its translation: CASSLKAEDTEAFF.

The rearrangement links TRBV5-1 to TRBJ1-2; D possibly corresponds to TRBD1 (6 bases). Germline V gene lookup returns CDR1 SGHRS and CDR2 YFSETQ. The V gene lost 0 bases and the J gene lost 9 bases, with 18 bases spanning the gap. The CDR3 runs 15 residues. CDR3 in amino acids: CASSLGQGTAMSYTF. The CDR3, as DNA: TGCGCCAGCAGCTTGGGTCAGGGGACCGCTATGAGCTACACCTTC.

This clone came up a few times. The chain combines TRBV5-4 with TRBJ2-1, with a tentative D call TRBD2 (6 bases). The germline gives CDR1 SGHNT, CDR2 YYREEE (reference sequence). The CDR3 sequence is 16 residues long. V lost 4 bases and J 2 bases, leaving 16 bases between the germline ends. The CDR3 sequence is CASSPAGTRAYNEQFF. The CDR3, as DNA: TGTGCCAGCAGCCCGGCGGGGACGAGAGCCTACAATGAGCAGTTCTTC.

The rearrangement links TRBV9 to TRBJ1-6, with TRBD1 as a possible D gene (5 bases). Trimming shortened V by 0 bases and J by 14 bases, and 15 bases separated the two germline ends. The CDR3 contains 14 residues. Germline CDR1 is SGDLS and CDR2 is YYNGEE. For the CDR3, the DNA is TGTGCCAGCAGCGTAGCCGAGGGACGGGAGACCCTCCACTTT. Its protein is CASSVAEGRETLHF. Using reference TRBV9 and TRBJ1-6 for the parts outside the CDR3, the full variable domain is DSGVTQTPKHLITATGQRVTLRCSPRSGDLSVYWYQQSLDQGLQFLIQYYNGEERAKGNILERFSAQQFPDLHSELNLSSLELGDSALYFCASSVAEGRETLHFGNGTRLTVT.

The chain is built from TRBV5-1 and TRBJ2-2; D may correspond to TRBD1 or TRBD2 (6 bases each). The V end lost 4 bases, the J end lost 7 bases, and 14 bases lay between the germline ends. Per the germline V gene, CDR1 is SGHRS and CDR2 is YFSETQ. This CDR3 is built from 14 residues. DNA for the CDR3: TGCGCCAGCAGCGTGGGGGGCCCCGTCGGGGAGCTGTTTTTT. Protein: CASSVGGPVGELFF.

The CDR3 loop reads CASSEDRVEQYF. Here the CDR3 DNA reads TGTGCCAGCAGTGAAGACCGGGTCGAGCAGTACTTC. The V and J genes are TRBV2 and TRBJ2-7; no firm D call. The germline V and J ends were trimmed by 1 base and 6 bases, with 7 bases remaining between them. There are 12 residues in the CDR3. CDR1 is SNHLY, CDR2 FYNNEI, per germline.

This clone has just a few counts. This rearrangement joins TRBV6-5 to TRBJ1-2, with 8 bases lining up with TRBD1. V trimming: 6 bases; J trimming: 5 bases; junction bases outside the gene matches: 5. This CDR3 region has 13 residues. CDR1 and CDR2 from the germline V gene are MNHEY and SVGAGI. CDR3 DNA: TGTGCCAGCAGAAGGGACAGGAATTATGGCTACACCTTC. This codes for CASRRDRNYGYTF.

This chain uses TRBV30 with TRBJ1-3; no clear D. The V gene's germline CDR1 is GTSNPN and CDR2 SVGIG (reference sequence). V was pared by 4 bases and J by 10 bases, with 14 bases between. This CDR3 comprises 12 residues. CDR3 coding DNA: TGTGCCTGGAACCAGGTCAGCAGGACCATATATTTT. Protein: CAWNQVSRTIYF.

The rearrangement uses TRBV12-5 and TRBJ2-5; 11 nucleotides line up with TRBD2. This CDR3 has 16 residues. V was clipped by 4 bases and J by 1 base; unmatched bases: 5. CDR1 is LGHNT, CDR2 FRNRAP, per germline. CDR3 residues: CASGSAGLAGQETQYF. The DNA of the CDR3 is TGTGCTAGTGGTTCGGCCGGACTAGCGGGCCAAGAGACCCAGTACTTC.